This T cell receptor beta chain derives from a study of T cells in tuberculosis. The assay was immunoSEQ multiplex PCR, and TCRdb's table has in-frame clones only and misses some. The sample holds about 36,000 clones, about 94% seen once. The CDR3 consists of 14 residues. CDR1 GTSNPN and CDR2 SVGIG come from the germline V gene (reference sequence). Trimming stripped 5 bases from V and 2 bases from J, with 13 bases between. The TCR sequence derives from a donor under 30 with latent tuberculosis or without tuberculosis infection. J is TRBJ2-1 and V is TRBV30; D is perhaps TRBD1 (6 bases). What was sequenced was PBMCs. Here the CDR3 reads CAWGRQATYNEQFF. CDR3 DNA: TGTGCCTGGGGACGACAGGCCACCTACAATGAGCAGTTCTTC.